Listed here are 9 T cell receptor beta chains from one sample, sequenced in a study of blood T cells in healthy people across ages. A second PCR of about 7 to 11 cycles used a sample-barcoded 5' primer and a J-beta primer mix. TCRdb processed the 5' RACE reads anew with MiXCR; each CDR3 protein has one entry. The sample has more than 1,400,000 distinct CDR3 sequences, approximately 40% seen once. Sequencing input: blood. The receptors originated from a woman between 18 and 29 years old in good health.

As for this clonotype: A read error is likely here: a far larger clone is one base away. The CDR3, as DNA: TGTGCCAGCAGCCGGGGAGCTACGCAGTATTTT. Protein sequence: CASSRGATQYF. The chain uses TRBV3-1 and TRBJ2-3, with D possibly being TRBD2 (5 bases). V lost 4 bases, J lost 8 bases, and 7 bases lay in between. The germline V gene encodes CDR1 LGHDT and CDR2 YNNKEL (reference sequence). CDR3 size: 11 residues.

The chain couples TRBV7-9 to TRBJ2-3, with a tentative D call TRBD1 (6 bases). V was cut by 5 bases and J by 2 bases, with 14 bases left in between. Germline V lookup: CDR1 SEHNR, CDR2 FQNEAQ (reference sequence). The CDR3 has 15 amino acids. The DNA of the CDR3 is TGTGCCAGCAGCCCTGGACAGCCAGACACAGATACGCAGTATTTT. It codes for CASSPGQPDTDTQYF.

The V call is TRBV3-1, the J call TRBJ2-3; 8 bases align to TRBD2. This CDR3 comprises 18 residues. V lost 5 bases, J lost 2 bases, and 15 bases stayed unmatched. Germline V gene lookup returns CDR1 LGHDT and CDR2 YNNKEL (reference sequence). The CDR3: CASSADPLLADLTDTQYF. Written as DNA, the CDR3 is TGTGCCAGCAGCGCCGACCCCTTACTAGCGGATCTCACAGATACGCAGTATTTT.

The rearrangement uses TRBV6-5 and TRBJ1-1; 8 nucleotides match TRBD1. Germline CDR1 reads MNHEY; CDR2 reads SVGAGI. J gave up 10 bases and V 5 bases, and 12 bases lay outside the gene matches. CDR3 length: 14 residues. Here the CDR3 reads CASSLTGTGAGAFF. The CDR3 DNA reads as TGTGCCAGCAGTCTTACCGGGACAGGCGCCGGAGCTTTCTTT.

This clonotype has a handful of counts. The chain combines TRBV29-1 with TRBJ2-7, with 9 bases lining up with TRBD1. Germline CDR1 reads SQVTM; CDR2 reads ANQGSEA. The CDR3 runs to 13 residues. J was trimmed by 1 base and V by 7 bases; bases with no gene match: 5. The CDR3: CSGRQGGSYEQYF. Here the CDR3 DNA reads TGCAGCGGCAGACAGGGGGGTTCCTACGAGCAGTACTTC.

This clonotype was observed a handful of times. V and J are TRBV9 and TRBJ2-3, with 8 bases that match TRBD2. Losses at the gene ends were 0 bases for V and 0 bases for J; bases not matched to a gene: 6. This CDR3 region has 17 residues. Germline V gives CDR1 SGDLS, CDR2 YYNGEE. The CDR3 DNA reads TGTGCCAGCAGCGTAGCTGGGAGCGGGGGTAGCACAGATACGCAGTATTTT. This gives the protein CASSVAGSGGSTDTQYF.

This clonotype has at least ten counts. The chain couples TRBV10-3 to TRBJ2-7; 7 bases match TRBD1. Germline trimming cut 7 bases from V and 3 bases from J; bases unmatched to any gene: 3. This CDR3 has 12 amino acids. Germline V gene lookup returns CDR1 ENHRY and CDR2 SYGVKD. In nucleotides, the CDR3 is TGTGCCATCAAGGGGGCCCTCTACGAGCAGTACTTC. This codes for CAIKGALYEQYF.

The chain recombines TRBV2 with TRBJ2-3; D not resolved. V was pared by 6 bases and J by 1 base, with 17 bases between. Germline V gives CDR1 SNHLY, CDR2 FYNNEI. The CDR3 sequence is 16 residues long. CDR3 residues: CASRDSSHRGTDTQYF. CDR3 nucleotides: TGTGCCAGCAGGGATAGCAGTCACCGGGGCACAGATACGCAGTATTTT.

This clonotype was recorded a few times. The V gene is TRBV6-2 or TRBV6-3, the J gene TRBJ2-7; the match to TRBD1 covers 8 bases. This CDR3 contains 13 residues. Germline CDR1 reads MNHEY; CDR2 reads SVGEGT. V was clipped by 7 bases and J by 7 bases; unmatched bases: 9. CDR3 nucleotides: TGTGCCAGCAACCTCAGGACAGGGAGTGAGCAGTACTTC. Translated, it gives CASNLRTGSEQYF.